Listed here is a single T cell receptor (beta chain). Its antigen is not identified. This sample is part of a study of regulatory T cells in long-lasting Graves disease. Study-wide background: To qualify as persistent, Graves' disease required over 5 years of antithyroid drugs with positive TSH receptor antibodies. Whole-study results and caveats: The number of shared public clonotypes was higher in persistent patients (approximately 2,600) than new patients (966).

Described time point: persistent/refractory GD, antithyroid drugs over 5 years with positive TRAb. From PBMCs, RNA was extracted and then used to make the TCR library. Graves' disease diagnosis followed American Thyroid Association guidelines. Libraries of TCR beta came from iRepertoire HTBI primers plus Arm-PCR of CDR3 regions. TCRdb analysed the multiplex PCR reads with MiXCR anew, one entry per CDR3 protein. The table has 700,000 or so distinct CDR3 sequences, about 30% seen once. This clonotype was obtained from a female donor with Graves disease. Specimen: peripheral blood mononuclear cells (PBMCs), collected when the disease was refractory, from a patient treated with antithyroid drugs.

The CDR3 bases are TGTGCCAGCAGTTACATCCTAGCGCGTGAGCAGTACTTC. This translates into CASSYILAREQYF. The chain is built from TRBV6-9 and TRBJ2-7, with D maybe TRBD2 (6 bases). The CDR3 has 13 amino acids. The V gene's germline CDR1 is MNHGY and CDR2 SVAAGI. V gave up 3 bases and J gave up 7 bases, with 13 bases separating them.